This is a list of T cell receptor beta chains from one sample in a study of CXCR3-negative and CXCR3-positive naive CD8 T cells. No DNA is given; TCRdb re-called the 5' RACE reads and lists each CDR3 protein once. The table lists 65,000 to 75,000 distinct CDR3 sequences. The specimen sequenced was naive CXCR3+ CD8+ T cells from blood. The receptors originated from a human donor in good health. Some clones in this sample may be carry-over from other donors' samples. Both conserved end residues are part of each CDR3.

cdr3_aa,v_call,j_call
CASMGGLGGEQFF,TRBV27,TRBJ2-1
CSAISQGNYNEQFF,TRBV20-1,TRBJ2-1
CSATLAGTELFSNYGYTF,TRBV20-1,TRBJ1-2
CASSAFGRDGFDEQFF,TRBV9,TRBJ2-1
CSASPPVVDHEQYF,TRBV20-1,TRBJ2-7
CASSPTGPGELFF,TRBV12-3/TRBV12-4,TRBJ2-2
CASSVGGQGYEQYF,TRBV19,TRBJ2-7
CASSQVSPGTSGNEQFF,TRBV3-1,TRBJ2-1
CASSITGSYEQYF,TRBV5-1,TRBJ2-7
CASRPSGSEQFF,TRBV28,TRBJ2-1
CASSYDSRGNEQFF,TRBV6-5,TRBJ2-1
CASSLGPGPIEKLFF,TRBV5-5,TRBJ1-4
CSVYRGNTGELFF,TRBV29-1,TRBJ2-2
CSVIHGNTEAFF,TRBV29-1,TRBJ1-1
CASVGRAISTDTQYF,TRBV7-9,TRBJ2-3
CASSADGTRTDTQYF,TRBV9,TRBJ2-3
CASSLALAEQFF,TRBV7-9,TRBJ2-1
CASSFSLSSYNEQFF,TRBV7-6,TRBJ2-1
CSTPGQGYTEAFF,TRBV29-1,TRBJ1-1
CASSLDLGLRGQGEAFF,TRBV7-2,TRBJ1-1
CAIEAGNSYEQYF,TRBV10-3,TRBJ2-7
CASSFRYEQYF,TRBV11-2,TRBJ2-7
CASSPGQMNTEAFF,TRBV7-6,TRBJ1-1
CATELIRTGQETQYF,TRBV28,TRBJ2-5
CASSLTSGGPTVYNEQFF,TRBV27,TRBJ2-1
CASSLVASETQYF,TRBV7-6,TRBJ2-5
CASSLSGSKGLEVFF,TRBV12-3/TRBV12-4,TRBJ2-1
CASSLSKNMNTEAFF,TRBV27,TRBJ1-1
CASSLALVSAAQETQYF,TRBV7-8,TRBJ2-5
CASSTNTGELFF,TRBV7-2,TRBJ2-2
CASSPKTGQGSYEQYF,TRBV5-1,TRBJ2-7
CASSDRGPSSTDTQYF,TRBV6-4,TRBJ2-3
CASSRGVGQVFYTGELFF,TRBV5-1,TRBJ2-2
CASSFLGLAGFNEQFF,TRBV7-9,TRBJ2-1
CASSYVTVLFTYNEQFF,TRBV27,TRBJ2-1
CASSRIPQENTEAFF,TRBV7-3,TRBJ1-1
CASTDIKETQYF,TRBV7-9,TRBJ2-5
CASSYSPIRDSVEKLFF,TRBV6-5,TRBJ1-4
CASSSTGGGFGGELFF,TRBV11-2,TRBJ2-2
CASNRGYSNQPQHF,TRBV2,TRBJ1-5
CASSLSQGTGELFF,TRBV27,TRBJ2-2
CASSYSPEASYGYTF,TRBV6-2/TRBV6-3,TRBJ1-2
CSARYWDYTNTDTQYF,TRBV20-1,TRBJ2-3
CASTTVSDEQYF,TRBV6-2/TRBV6-3,TRBJ2-7
CSIERLGFETQYF,TRBV29-1,TRBJ2-5
CSVESEASSYEQYF,TRBV29-1,TRBJ2-7
CASSLHADSSSYNSPLHF,TRBV5-1,TRBJ1-6
CASSFGPQAFF,TRBV12-3/TRBV12-4,TRBJ1-1
CASATLPQETQYF,TRBV4-3,TRBJ2-5
CASSLMGVGSNEQFF,TRBV7-9,TRBJ2-1
CSARDLIAKNIQYF,TRBV20-1,TRBJ2-4
CASSLGERYNEQFF,TRBV7-9,TRBJ2-1
CASSLSPDTQYF,TRBV27,TRBJ2-3
CASSLAVSAGGPYEQYF,TRBV7-9,TRBJ2-7
CASSYSGAGAEAFF,TRBV6-2/TRBV6-3,TRBJ1-1
CASSRDRESHNEQFF,TRBV7-7,TRBJ2-1
CASSHPRGGEQFF,TRBV4-3,TRBJ2-1